These 21 T cell receptor beta chains were sequenced from one sample in a study of OX40 agonist ivuxolimab in advanced cancers. Assay used: immunoSEQ multiplex PCR; TCRdb lists only in-frame clones, some missing. The top ten hold around 0.29% of the sample, which has tens of thousands of clones, over 85% seen once. This specimen was CD4+ or CD8+ T cells sorted from blood, taken in a trial of the OX40 agonist ivuxolimab. Source of these receptors: an adult with an advanced solid tumor such as melanoma, head and neck, liver or kidney cancer.

The chain is built from TRBV28 and TRBJ2-3, with D possibly TRBD2 on 6 matching bases. The ends were cut back, 3 bases at V and 3 bases at J, with 13 bases in the middle. Germline-derived CDR1 and CDR2 are MDHEN and SYDVKM. The CDR3 has 15 amino acids. CDR3 nucleotides: TGTGCCAGCAGTTTTAGCGGTCCTGCTACAGATACGCAGTATTTT. It encodes CASSFSGPATDTQYF.

This clone occurred a few times. The chain combines TRBV7-3 with TRBJ1-6; D is unclear. Between the trimmed V and J ends, which lost 1 base and 8 bases, there was a span of 9 bases. There are 14 residues in the CDR3. Germline V lookup: CDR1 SGHTA, CDR2 FQGTGA. The CDR3, as DNA: TGTGCCAGCAGCTTAAGGGGAGTGGATTCACCCCTCCACTTT. The encoded protein is CASSLRGVDSPLHF.

The chain employs TRBV19 and TRBJ2-3; D not resolved. With 3 bases removed from V and 0 bases from J, the gap between germline ends came to 7 bases. Looked up from germline, CDR1 is LNHDA and CDR2 is SQIVND (reference sequence). The CDR3 totals 14 residues. As DNA, the CDR3 is TGTGCCAGTAGTATGGACCCTAGCACAGATACGCAGTATTTT. It is translated as CASSMDPSTDTQYF.

The J gene is TRBJ2-3, the V gene TRBV7-2, with 10 bases matching TRBD1. The CDR3 has 17 residues. CDR1 SGHTA and CDR2 FQGNSA come from the germline V gene. The ends lost 0 bases at V and 5 bases at J; junction bases unmatched: 8. The CDR3 reads CASSLALLGQGIDTQYF. CDR3 DNA: TGTGCCAGCAGCTTAGCGCTCTTGGGACAGGGGATAGATACGCAGTATTTT.

This clone was seen just once. CDR3 bases: TGTGCCAGCAGCCCCAGCGGCTACGAGCAGTACTTC. It specifies CASSPSGYEQYF. The chain carries TRBV7-2 and TRBJ2-7; D possibly corresponds to TRBD2 (5 bases). This CDR3 has 12 amino acids. V shed 5 bases and J shed 3 bases, with 8 bases lying between them. Germline loops: CDR1 SGHTA, CDR2 FQGNSA.

The chain links TRBV29-1 to TRBJ2-3; TRBD2 is a possible D gene (6 bases). Germline V CDR1 and CDR2: SQVTM, ANQGSEA. The germline V and J ends were trimmed by 6 bases and 1 base, with 11 bases remaining between them. The CDR3 runs 13 residues. CDR3: CSVGPGGTDTQYF. CDR3 in DNA: TGCAGCGTGGGCCCGGGGGGCACAGATACGCAGTATTTT.

The V and J genes are TRBV30 and TRBJ1-2; TRBD1 is a possible D gene (5 bases). V lost 5 bases and J 2 bases, leaving 15 bases between the germline ends. Germline V gene sequence: CDR1 GTSNPN, CDR2 SVGIG (reference sequence). CDR3 length equals 14 residues. The CDR3 here is CAWGAGSDNYGYTF. CDR3 bases: TGTGCCTGGGGGGCTGGGAGTGACAACTATGGCTACACCTTC.

The chain carries TRBV9 and TRBJ2-1; 10 nucleotides line up with TRBD1. After removal of 1 base from V and 7 bases from J, the junction contained 8 bases not matched to a gene. Germline assignment: CDR1 SGDLS and CDR2 YYNGEE. The CDR3 spans 16 residues. CDR3 loop: CASSVSGTGEWNEQFF. CDR3 bases: TGTGCCAGCAGCGTATCTGGGACAGGGGAATGGAATGAGCAGTTCTTC. Complete variable domain (other parts from reference TRBV9 and TRBJ2-1): DSGVTQTPKHLITATGQRVTLRCSPRSGDLSVYWYQQSLDQGLQFLIQYYNGEERAKGNILERFSAQQFPDLHSELNLSSLELGDSALYFCASSVSGTGEWNEQFFGPGTRLTVL.

V gene TRBV4-2 combines with J gene TRBJ1-2, with 7 bases identical to TRBD1. The CDR3 totals 14 residues. Germline V lookup: CDR1 LGHNA, CDR2 YNFKEQ. J lost 3 bases, V lost 4 bases, and 5 bases had no gene match. The CDR3 loop is CASSPRQGDYGYTF. CDR3 in DNA: TGTGCCAGCAGCCCACGACAGGGCGACTATGGCTACACCTTC.

The chain has TRBV6-4 and TRBJ2-3, with D tentatively TRBD2 (5 bases). CDR3 length equals 14 residues. Germline CDR1 and CDR2: MRHNA and SNTAGT. Trimming removed 8 bases from V and 5 bases from J, with 17 bases in between. CDR3 residues: CASSPRGSGDTQYF. For the CDR3, the DNA is TGTGCCAGCTCCCCCCGAGGGTCAGGAGATACGCAGTATTTT.

V and J are TRBV11-3 and TRBJ2-7, with 8 bases aligning to TRBD1. Per germline, CDR1 SGHNT and CDR2 YENEEA. The CDR3 totals 14 residues. The junction had 5 bases not matched to a gene; V was cut back by 5 bases and J by 2 bases. This CDR3 reads CASSPGQAPYEQYF. DNA of the CDR3: TGTGCCAGCAGCCCGGGACAGGCACCCTACGAGCAGTACTTC. Combining the CDR3 with reference TRBV11-3 and TRBJ2-7 gives the whole variable domain EAGVVQSPRYKIIEKKQPVAFWCNPISGHNTLYWYLQNLGQGPELLIRYENEEAVDDSQLPKDRFSAERLKGVDSTLKIQPAELGDSAVYLCASSPGQAPYEQYFGPGTRLTVT.

This chain uses TRBV5-4 with TRBJ1-2; D call uncertain. CDR1 is SGHNT, CDR2 YYREEE, per germline (reference sequence). The CDR3 totals 14 residues. Trimming removed 1 base at V and 4 bases at J, with 11 bases between. As DNA, the CDR3 is TGTGCCAGCAGCTTGCAAAGTTTGGGCTATGGCTACACCTTC. This gives the protein CASSLQSLGYGYTF.

CDR3 nucleotides: TGTGCCAGTAGTATAAGGGGAGTAGATGAGCAGTTCTTC. Protein sequence: CASSIRGVDEQFF. V is TRBV19 and J is TRBJ2-1; D tentatively fits TRBD1 or TRBD2 (5 bases each). From germline, CDR1 is LNHDA and CDR2 SQIVND (reference sequence). With 2 bases removed from V and 8 bases from J, the gap between germline ends came to 10 bases. This CDR3 is 13 amino acids long.

The chain combines TRBV27 with TRBJ1-2, with 11 bases lining up with TRBD1. The CDR3 runs to 16 residues. V was clipped by 1 base and J by 2 bases; unmatched bases: 3. CDR1 and CDR2 from the germline V gene are MNHEY and SMNVEV (reference sequence). Here the CDR3 DNA reads TGTGCCAGCAGTTTATATGGGACAGGGGGAAACTATGGCTACACCTTC. Protein: CASSLYGTGGNYGYTF.

This sequence joins TRBV30 and TRBJ2-7; 7 bases are shared with TRBD2. The V segment lost 3 bases and the J segment 2 bases; nucleotides outside the gene matches: 4. Germline CDR1 and CDR2: GTSNPN and SVGIG (reference sequence). This CDR3 comprises 13 residues. CDR3: CAWSLGGTYEQYF. In DNA, the CDR3 is TGTGCCTGGAGCTTGGGGGGGACCTACGAGCAGTACTTC.

The genes are TRBV19 and TRBJ2-6; TRBD1 matches at 10 bases. V lost 4 bases, J lost 2 bases, and 14 bases stayed unmatched. Per germline, CDR1 LNHDA and CDR2 SQIVND (reference sequence). The CDR3 totals 20 residues. Written as DNA, the CDR3 is TGTGCCAGTAGTACTTCTCTTAGTCGGGACAGGGGTCCTGGGGCCAACGTCCTGACTTTC. This translates into CASSTSLSRDRGPGANVLTF.

The rearrangement links TRBV27 to TRBJ1-2; TRBD1 is a possible D gene (5 bases). The V gene lost 6 bases and the J gene lost 7 bases, with 18 bases spanning the gap. Germline-derived CDR1 and CDR2 are MNHEY and SMNVEV (reference sequence). CDR3 size: 14 residues. The CDR3 bases are TGTGCCAGCAGCCGACTGGAGGGGCAGTCTGGCTACACCTTC. Amino acids: CASSRLEGQSGYTF.

This chain links TRBV6-5 with TRBJ2-7, with a weak D call TRBD1 (7 bases). V lost 0 bases, J lost 4 bases, and 13 bases lay in between. This CDR3 has 15 residues. The V gene's germline CDR1 is MNHEY and CDR2 SVGAGI. Written as DNA, the CDR3 is TGTGCCAGCAGTTACTCCCCCCAGGGGGGATACGAGCAGTACTTC. Translation: CASSYSPQGGYEQYF.

V is TRBV29-1 and J is TRBJ2-6; maybe TRBD2 (7 bases). Per germline, CDR1 SQVTM and CDR2 ANQGSEA. Trimming pared 7 bases from V and 0 bases from J, leaving 16 bases between. The CDR3 extends over 16 amino acids. The CDR3 protein is CSAQGGESSGANVLTF. The DNA of the CDR3 is TGCAGCGCCCAAGGGGGGGAAAGCTCTGGGGCCAACGTCCTGACTTTC.

The chain recombines TRBV7-9 with TRBJ2-1, with 8 bases aligning to TRBD2. This CDR3 region has 15 residues. CDR1 and CDR2 (germline): SEHNR, FQNEAQ (reference sequence). Germline trimming cut 10 bases from V and 0 bases from J; bases unmatched to any gene: 8. The CDR3 sequence is CATPGGESSYNEQFF. In DNA, the CDR3 is TGTGCCACCCCGGGGGGGGAGAGCTCCTACAATGAGCAGTTCTTC.

The rearrangement links TRBV2 to TRBJ2-5; 7 bases map to TRBD1. Germline trimming cut 2 bases from V and 4 bases from J; bases unmatched to any gene: 7. CDR1 is SNHLY and CDR2 is FYNNEI in the germline V gene. The CDR3 extends over 15 amino acids. CDR3 bases: TGTGCCAGCAGTGAAAGCCCTAAGGGGGCAGAGACCCAGTACTTC. This sequence encodes CASSESPKGAETQYF.